At least ten counts were recorded for the clone carrying this T cell receptor (beta chain). The data derive from a study of T cells in Graves' hyperthyroidism and ophthalmopathy. At the level of the study: Blood was drawn when the patient was first diagnosed and still untreated.

Amplification targeted TCR beta CDR3 regions from RNA transcripts. HTBI primers drove first-round RT-PCR of the TCR CDR3. A single record per CDR3 protein comes from TCRdb applying MiXCR to the multiplex PCR reads. This table holds about 460,000 distinct CDR3 sequences, 22% found once. CDR1 is SEHNR, CDR2 FQNEAQ, per germline (reference sequence). CDR3 length equals 14 residues. Trimming left V 5 bases short and J 6 bases short, with 11 bases between. Sequencing was done on a sample of blood. The sequence was obtained from a woman in her 70s with Graves' ophthalmopathy. This chain connects TRBV7-9 to TRBJ1-6, with D maybe TRBD1 (5 bases). The CDR3 loop is CASSHRQPNSPLHF. The DNA for the CDR3 is TGTGCCAGCAGCCACCGACAGCCTAATTCACCCCTCCACTTT.